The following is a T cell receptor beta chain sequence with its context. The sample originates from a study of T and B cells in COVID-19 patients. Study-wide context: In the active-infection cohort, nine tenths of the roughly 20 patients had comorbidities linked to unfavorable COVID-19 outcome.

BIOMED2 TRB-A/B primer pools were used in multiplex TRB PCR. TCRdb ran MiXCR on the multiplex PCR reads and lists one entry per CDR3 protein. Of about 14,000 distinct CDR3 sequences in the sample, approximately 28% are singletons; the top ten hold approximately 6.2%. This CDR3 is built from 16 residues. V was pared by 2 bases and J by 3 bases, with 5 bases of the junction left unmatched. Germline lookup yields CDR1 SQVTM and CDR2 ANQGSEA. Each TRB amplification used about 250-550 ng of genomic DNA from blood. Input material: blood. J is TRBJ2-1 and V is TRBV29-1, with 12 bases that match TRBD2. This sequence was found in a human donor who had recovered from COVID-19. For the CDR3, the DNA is TGCAGCGTTGAAAGGCTAGCGGGGGGGTACTACAATGAGCAGTTCTTC. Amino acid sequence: CSVERLAGGYYNEQFF.